The 25 T cell receptor beta chains in this list originate from one sample, sequenced in a study of T cells in Graves' hyperthyroidism and ophthalmopathy. Amplification of TCR beta CDR3 regions used RNA as the template. During a first-round RT-PCR of the TCR CDR3, the HTBI primer set was used. MiXCR, run by TCRdb on the multiplex PCR reads, gives a single entry per CDR3 protein. The sample shows 500,000 to 750,000 distinct CDR3 sequences, more than 15% of them seen only once. The specimen sequenced was blood. The receptors were sampled from a woman aged 30 to 39 with Graves' hyperthyroidism.

This clonotype showed up many times. The chain couples TRBV6-1 to TRBJ1-2; 8 bases are shared with TRBD1. Losses at the gene ends were 6 bases for V and 5 bases for J; bases not matched to a gene: 11. Per the germline V gene, CDR1 is MNHNS and CDR2 is SASEGT. This CDR3 region has 15 residues. CDR3 sequence (DNA): TGTGCCAGCAGGAGTGGACAGGGCCGGGTGTATGGCTACACCTTC. It translates to CASRSGQGRVYGYTF.

V is TRBV7-3 and J is TRBJ2-1; 13 bases fit TRBD2. Trimming cost V 5 bases and J 0 bases; bases outside gene matches: 7. CDR1 and CDR2 from the germline V gene are SGHTA and FQGTGA. The CDR3 sequence is 18 residues long. DNA of the CDR3: TGTGCCAGCAGCCCCCGGACTAGCGGGAGTCGCTCCTACAATGAGCAGTTCTTC. Its translation is CASSPRTSGSRSYNEQFF.

This clonotype came up many times. The rearrangement joins TRBV3-1 to TRBJ1-1, with a weak D call TRBD1 (5 bases). V dropped 0 bases and J dropped 2 bases, with 10 bases sitting between them. The CDR3 has 15 residues. Germline CDR1 LGHDT, CDR2 YNNKEL (reference sequence). The CDR3, as DNA: TGTGCCAGCAGCCAAGAAGGGACGAGAAACACTGAAGCTTTCTTT. Its protein product is CASSQEGTRNTEAFF.

In this sample, this clonotype turned up many times. This chain joins TRBV3-1 and TRBJ2-7; tentatively, D is TRBD2 (7 bases). V was trimmed by 5 bases and J by 5 bases, leaving 13 bases between them. The CDR3 runs 13 residues. The germline V gene has CDR1 LGHDT and CDR2 YNNKEL (reference sequence). DNA for the CDR3: TGTGCCAGCAGCAAGTGGGGGGGCAACGAGCAGTACTTC. Protein: CASSKWGGNEQYF.

About this clonotype itself: Just one base apart from a much larger clone, this may be a read error. The chain employs TRBV29-1 and TRBJ2-5; 7 bases match TRBD2. The CDR3 covers 14 residues. V shed 5 bases, J shed 5 bases, and the junction held 11 bases outside the gene matches. The germline CDR1 and CDR2 sequences are SQVTM and ANQGSEA. This CDR3 is CSVLKGSGGETQYF. In DNA form, the CDR3 reads TGCAGCGTTTTGAAGGGCTCCGGGGGGGAGACCCAGTACTTC.

This clonotype was seen ten or more times. V gene TRBV20-1 combines with J gene TRBJ2-7; 9 nucleotides agree with TRBD1. Germline V gene lookup returns CDR1 DFQATT and CDR2 SNEGSKA (reference sequence). The CDR3 sequence is 13 residues long. The V segment lost 5 bases and the J segment 5 bases; nucleotides outside the gene matches: 7. The CDR3 reads CSALDRGTDEQYF. The CDR3 DNA sequence: TGCAGTGCTCTAGACAGGGGGACAGACGAGCAGTACTTC.

This clonotype showed up just once. This could be a read error, since a much larger clone is one nucleotide away. The chain employs TRBV12-3 or TRBV12-4 and TRBJ2-7; D not resolved. This CDR3 has 12 amino acids. DNA for the CDR3: TGTGCCGGCAGTGAGCGTACCCACGAGCAGTACTTC. It encodes CAGSERTHEQYF.

This clonotype was picked up many times. The chain links TRBV30 to TRBJ2-1, with D unresolved. The CDR3 loop spans 15 amino acids. Germline CDR1 and CDR2: GTSNPN and SVGIG (reference sequence). With 0 bases removed from V and 7 bases from J, the gap between germline ends came to 16 bases. Here the CDR3 reads CAWSVLGGLVNEQFF. The CDR3, as DNA: TGTGCCTGGAGTGTACTCGGTGGGCTAGTTAATGAGCAGTTCTTC.

The chain combines TRBV30 with TRBJ2-1; D not resolved. The germline V gene has CDR1 GTSNPN and CDR2 SVGIG (reference sequence). The CDR3 consists of 13 residues. Trimming took 4 bases from V and 0 from J, leaving 7 bases between them. The CDR3 DNA is TGTGCCTGGACCCATAGCTCCTACAATGAGCAGTTCTTC. Protein sequence: CAWTHSSYNEQFF.

This clonotype was seen many times. The chain employs TRBV2 and TRBJ2-1; D is unresolved. Trimming left V 6 bases short and J 8 bases short, with 14 bases between. The V gene's germline CDR1 is SNHLY and CDR2 FYNNEI. The CDR3 is made up of 13 amino acids. The CDR3 loop reads CASRPGSVYEQFF. CDR3 DNA sequence: TGTGCCAGCAGGCCTGGTTCAGTCTATGAGCAGTTCTTC.

This clonotype was seen more than once but under ten times. The chain joins TRBV4-1 to TRBJ2-2, with 8 positions matching TRBD1. The V segment lost 0 bases and the J segment 6 bases; nucleotides outside the gene matches: 0. The CDR3 runs 14 residues. CDR1 and CDR2 (germline): MGHRA, YSYEKL. This CDR3 reads CASSQEQGAGELFF. The DNA for the CDR3 is TGCGCCAGCAGCCAAGAACAGGGGGCCGGGGAGCTGTTTTTT.

The chain is built from TRBV11-2 and TRBJ2-7, with D perhaps matching TRBD2 (5 bases). CDR3 length equals 14 residues. V shed 5 bases and J shed 0 bases, with 11 bases lying between them. Germline assignment: CDR1 SGHAT and CDR2 FQNNGV. CDR3: CASSQDWSSYEQYF. The DNA of the CDR3 is TGTGCCAGCAGCCAGGACTGGAGCTCCTACGAGCAGTACTTC.

This clonotype occurred many times. The chain employs TRBV12-3 or TRBV12-4 and TRBJ2-2; D gene uncertain. This CDR3 is built from 15 residues. The V end was cut by 5 bases, the J end by 8 bases, with 18 bases between. The CDR3 here is CASSPRIRATGELFF. CDR3 coding DNA: TGTGCCAGCAGTCCCCGGATCCGAGCCACGGGGGAGCTGTTTTTT.

The CDR3 sequence is CASSIPGPNEQFF. CDR3 coding DNA: TGTGCCAGTAGTATCCCCGGGCCCAATGAGCAGTTCTTC. The chain carries TRBV19 and TRBJ2-1, with D unclear. With 3 bases removed from V and 6 bases from J, the gap between germline ends came to 9 bases. CDR3 length: 13 amino acids. Germline V gene lookup returns CDR1 LNHDA and CDR2 SQIVND (reference sequence).

This clonotype has ten or more counts. The chain joins TRBV3-1 to TRBJ2-4; D gene uncertain. V was cut by 1 base and J by 3 bases, with 10 bases left in between. Looked up from germline, CDR1 is LGHDT and CDR2 is YNNKEL (reference sequence). This CDR3 comprises 15 residues. The CDR3 is CASSQGEGYKNIQYF. The CDR3 DNA follows: TGTGCCAGCAGCCAAGGCGAAGGGTACAAAAACATTCAGTACTTC.

V and J are TRBV5-6 and TRBJ1-6; unclear D gene. Germline CDR1 reads SGHDT; CDR2 reads YYEEEE. Trimming stripped 4 bases from V and 2 bases from J, with 13 bases between. The CDR3 sequence is 16 residues long. CDR3 residues: CASSLQQIPYNSPLHF. CDR3 DNA: TGTGCCAGCAGCCTCCAACAGATACCCTATAATTCACCCCTCCACTTT.

This clonotype was counted a few times. This chain joins TRBV19 and TRBJ1-5; the match to TRBD1 covers 11 bases. The junction had 8 bases not matched to a gene; V was cut back by 4 bases and J by 6 bases. In germline, CDR1 is LNHDA, CDR2 SQIVND (reference sequence). The CDR3 extends over 16 amino acids. Here the CDR3 DNA reads TGTGCCAGTAGTACCGGGACAGGGGGATCTCGTCAGCCCCAGCATTTT. Protein: CASSTGTGGSRQPQHF.

This clonotype was seen more than once but under ten times. The genes are TRBV3-1 and TRBJ2-7; 10 bases align to TRBD1. The CDR3 extends over 15 amino acids. The V gene's germline CDR1 is LGHDT and CDR2 YNNKEL (reference sequence). After removal of 5 bases from V and 0 bases from J, the junction contained 4 bases not matched to a gene. The CDR3 DNA is TGTGCCAGCAGCACCCGGGACAGGGGCTCCTACGAGCAGTACTTC. Translated, it gives CASSTRDRGSYEQYF.

This clonotype has only a few counts. The V and J genes are TRBV5-6 and TRBJ2-3, with a possible D match to TRBD2 (5 bases). The germline V gene has CDR1 SGHDT and CDR2 YYEEEE. The CDR3 is 14 amino acids. V lost 2 bases to trimming and J lost 4 bases, with 11 bases between them. The CDR3 bases are TGTGCCAGCAGCTTAGAGGGTAGCGCAGATACGCAGTATTTT. Translated, it gives CASSLEGSADTQYF.

A word on this clonotype: An end of the junction differs from the germline gene, which may be a read error. The gene calls are TRBV6-1 and TRBJ2-2; D might be TRBD2 (5 bases). The CDR3 runs to 15 residues. Looked up from germline, CDR1 is MNHNS and CDR2 is SASEGT. In DNA form, the CDR3 reads TGTGCCATCAGTGAGGGAACCCCGAACACCGGGGAGCTGTTTTTT. Amino acid sequence: CAISEGTPNTGELFF.

The chain recombines TRBV7-2 with TRBJ2-7; weak D call: TRBD1 (5 bases). This CDR3 has 15 residues. CDR1 is SGHTA, CDR2 FQGNSA, per germline. V lost 5 bases and J lost 2, with 16 bases in between. The CDR3 DNA sequence: TGTGCCAGCAGCCAAGGATGGGGCGGTGCCTACGAGCAGTACTTC. Its translation: CASSQGWGGAYEQYF.

V usage is TRBV10-3 and J usage is TRBJ1-2; possibly TRBD1 for D (5 bases). The V gene's germline CDR1 is ENHRY and CDR2 SYGVKD. Between the trimmed V and J ends, which lost 8 bases and 3 bases, there was a span of 13 bases. There are 13 residues in the CDR3. Here the CDR3 DNA reads TGTGCCATCTTGGAGGGACCGGACTATGGCTACACCTTC. Encoded protein: CAILEGPDYGYTF.

This clonotype came up many times. The chain has TRBV11-3 and TRBJ2-1, with 14 bases fitting TRBD2. Per germline, CDR1 SGHNT and CDR2 YENEEA. The CDR3 is made up of 15 amino acids. The J segment lost 8 bases and the V segment lost 0 bases, leaving 0 bases of the junction unmatched. CDR3 region: CASSLEGLAGDEQFF. The CDR3 bases are TGTGCCAGCAGCTTAGAGGGACTAGCGGGAGATGAGCAGTTCTTC.

This clonotype was detected a few times. V gene TRBV6-1 combines with J gene TRBJ1-6; D unresolved. The germline V gene has CDR1 MNHNS and CDR2 SASEGT. The CDR3 is 14 residues long. V lost 3 bases, J lost 3 bases, and 6 bases lay in between. The CDR3 reads CASSDRSYNSPLHF. The CDR3 nucleotides read TGTGCCAGCAGTGACAGGAGCTATAATTCACCCCTCCACTTT.

There are a few counts of this clonotype. This chain connects TRBV5-1 to TRBJ1-1; possible D gene TRBD1, 6 bases. The CDR3 runs 16 residues. The V and J ends lost 1 base and 1 base respectively, with 14 bases between them. Germline CDR1 SGHRS, CDR2 YFSETQ. CDR3 protein: CASSLLAGARNTEAFF. The CDR3 nucleotides read TGCGCCAGCAGCTTGTTGGCAGGGGCGCGGAACACTGAAGCTTTCTTT.